This TCR beta chain was identified in a study of blood T cells in healthy people across ages. Researchers collected around 10 milliliters of peripheral blood from every single donor. Together with a sample-barcoded 5' primer, a J-beta primer mix was included in a second PCR lasting about 7 to 11 cycles. With 12 random nucleotides, a template-switch adaptor tagged each individual cDNA molecule. Using its own MiXCR run on the 5' RACE reads, TCRdb lists one record per CDR3 protein. The sample shows about 1.8 million distinct CDR3 sequences, less than 50% of them seen only once. V lost 6 bases and J lost 7, with 19 bases in between. Germline V gene sequence: CDR1 MDHEN, CDR2 SYDVKM. The CDR3 is 14 residues long.

The TCR comes from a woman between 40 and 55 years old in good health. The J gene is TRBJ2-7, the V gene TRBV28; the D call may be TRBD1 or TRBD2 (6 bases each). Input material: blood. CDR3 region: CASSVGGRGNEQYF. As DNA, the CDR3 is TGTGCCAGCAGCGTGGGGGGCCGGGGGAATGAGCAGTACTTC.